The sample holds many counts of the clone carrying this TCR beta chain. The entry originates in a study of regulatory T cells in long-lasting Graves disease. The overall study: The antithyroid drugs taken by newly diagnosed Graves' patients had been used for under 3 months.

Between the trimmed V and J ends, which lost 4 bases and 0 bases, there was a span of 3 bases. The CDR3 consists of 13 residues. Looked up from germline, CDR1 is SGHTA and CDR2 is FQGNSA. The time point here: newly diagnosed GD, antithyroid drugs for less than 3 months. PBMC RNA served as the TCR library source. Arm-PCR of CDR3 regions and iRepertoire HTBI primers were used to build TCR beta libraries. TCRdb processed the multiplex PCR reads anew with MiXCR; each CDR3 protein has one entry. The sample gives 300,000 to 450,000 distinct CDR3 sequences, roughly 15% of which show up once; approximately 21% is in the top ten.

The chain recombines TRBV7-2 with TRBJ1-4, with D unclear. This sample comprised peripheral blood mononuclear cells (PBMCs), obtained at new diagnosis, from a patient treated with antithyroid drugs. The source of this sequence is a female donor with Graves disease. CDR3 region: CASSWATNEKLFF. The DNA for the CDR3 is TGTGCCAGCAGCTGGGCAACTAATGAAAAACTGTTTTTT. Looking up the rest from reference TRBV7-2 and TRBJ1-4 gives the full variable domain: GAGVSQSPSNKVTEKGKDVELRCDPISGHTALYWYRQSLGQGLEFLIYFQGNSAPDKSGLPSDRFSAERTGGSVSTLTIQRTQQEDSAVYLCASSWATNEKLFFGSGTQLSVL.